This is a list of T cell receptor beta chains from one sample in a study of cytomegalovirus exposure and HLA in healthy donors. Sequenced by immunoSEQ multiplex PCR; TCRdb stores in-frame clones only, minus some. The repertoire holds around 200,000 clones, with around 85% as singletons. The sequencing input was PBMCs. The receptor source for this set is a middle-aged man in good health and CMV-seropositive. CDR3s include the opening cysteine and the closing phenylalanine or tryptophan. The D gene is left open where the match is weak. Size is stated for part of the rows, as once, few or many counts, or as a class when the clone is expanded.

d_gene	j_gene	abundance	v_gene	CDR3aa	CDR3nt
-	TRBJ2-7	-	TRBV5-5	CASSPSFSSTGPFYEQYF	TGTGCCAGCAGCCCTTCATTTAGTTCGACAGGACCATTCTACGAGCAGTACTTC
-	TRBJ1-1	few	TRBV4-3	CASSQSPLGGTEAFF	TGCGCCAGCAGCCAAAGCCCCCTAGGGGGCACTGAAGCTTTCTTT
TRBD1	TRBJ1-5	-	TRBV27	CASSIQGALGNQPQHF	TGTGCCAGCAGTATACAGGGGGCGCTTGGCAATCAGCCCCAGCATTTT
-	TRBJ2-7	-	TRBV9	CASSVGSSGRGATYEQYF	TGTGCCAGCAGCGTAGGGTCTTCAGGCCGGGGGGCAACCTACGAGCAGTACTTC
TRBD1	TRBJ1-3	-	TRBV2	CATVRDRGNTIYF	TGTGCCACCGTCCGGGACAGGGGAAACACCATATATTTT
-	TRBJ1-3	-	TRBV5-1	CASSVDTSGNTIYF	TGCGCCAGCAGCGTGGACACCTCTGGAAACACCATATATTTT
TRBD2	TRBJ2-2	-	TRBV5-1	CASSLGGGTGELFF	TGCGCCAGCAGCTTGGGCGGGGGCACCGGGGAGCTGTTTTTT
TRBD1	TRBJ1-1	-	TRBV6-1	CASRRTGASTEAFF	TGTGCCAGCAGGCGGACAGGGGCCTCCACTGAAGCTTTCTTT
TRBD2	TRBJ2-6	few	TRBV6-5	CASSRTSSGANVLTF	TGTGCCAGCAGCAGGACTAGCTCTGGGGCCAACGTCCTGACTTTC
-	TRBJ1-6	-	TRBV4-3	CASSQDRSSYNSPLHF	TGCGCCAGCAGCCAGGACAGAAGCTCCTATAATTCACCCCTCCACTTT
-	TRBJ1-2	-	TRBV21-1	CASSNVGWGRAYYGYTF	TGTGCCAGCAGCAATGTGGGTTGGGGCCGAGCCTACTATGGCTACACCTTC
TRBD1	TRBJ1-2	-	TRBV4-3	CASSQDWQGGYGYTF	TGCGCCAGCAGCCAAGATTGGCAGGGGGGCTATGGCTACACCTTC
TRBD1	TRBJ2-2	-	TRBV5-1	CASSYGQGNTGELFF	TGCGCCAGCAGCTATGGACAGGGCAACACCGGGGAGCTGTTTTTT
-	TRBJ2-1	-	TRBV10-2	CASSVRGSDNEQFF	TGCGCCAGCAGTGTTCGGGGTAGTGACAATGAGCAGTTCTTC
TRBD2	TRBJ2-1	-	TRBV28	CASRAGGPAEQFF	TGTGCCAGCAGGGCGGGGGGCCCCGCCGAGCAGTTCTTC
TRBD1	TRBJ2-3	-	TRBV5-1	CASRRGQSTDTQYF	TGCGCCAGCAGGAGGGGGCAAAGCACAGATACGCAGTATTTT
TRBD2	TRBJ2-7	-	TRBV13	CASSLFSRGGSEQYF	TGTGCCAGCAGCTTATTTTCCCGGGGGGGCTCCGAGCAGTACTTC
-	TRBJ2-1	once	TRBV28	CATQGFEQFF	TGTGCCACTCAGGGGTTTGAGCAGTTCTTC
TRBD2	TRBJ2-1	-	TRBV7-2	CASSLDLAGGLNEQFF	TGTGCCAGCAGCTTAGACCTAGCGGGGGGTTTAAATGAGCAGTTCTTC
TRBD1	TRBJ1-1	-	TRBV15	CATSRVTGSRRTEAFF	TGTGCCACCAGCAGAGTGACAGGGAGCCGTAGAACTGAAGCTTTCTTT